This TCR beta chain was profiled in a study of Graves' ophthalmopathy and Graves' hyperthyroidism. This clonotype was seen more than once but under ten times. The ends were cut back, 0 bases at V and 6 bases at J, with 8 bases in the middle. The CDR3 extends over 14 amino acids. Germline CDR1 LGHDT, CDR2 YNNKEL (reference sequence). Amplification from RNA transcripts yielded the TCR beta CDR3 regions. The library came from an HTBI-primed first-round RT-PCR and a second-round multiplex PCR. TCRdb itself ran the multiplex PCR reads through MiXCR, one entry per CDR3 protein. The data contain almost 400,000 distinct CDR3 sequences, approximately 16% of them singletons.

This chain links TRBV3-1 with TRBJ2-2; D possibly corresponds to TRBD1 (5 bases). The specimen was peripheral blood. The TCR originated in a woman younger than 30 with Graves' ophthalmopathy. Here the CDR3 reads CASSQDLGAGELFF. CDR3 coding DNA: TGTGCCAGCAGCCAAGACCTAGGGGCCGGGGAGCTGTTTTTT.